The T cell receptor beta chain under discussion was sequenced for a study of vaccination and CD4 T cells after COVID-19. Across the whole study: Overlapping spike pools from SARS-CoV-2 and HCoV-NL63, HCoV-OC43 and HCoV-229E served as culture stimuli. Study-level findings and limits: Post-vaccination reactive clonotypes (median roughly 36) did not differ significantly from post-infection (21).

This CDR3 is 15 amino acids long. The germline gives CDR1 SGHTA, CDR2 FQGNSA. V lost 1 base, J lost 0 bases, and 7 bases lay in between. The Oncomine TCR Beta short-read assay was applied to DNA of cultured CD4+ T cells. After culture, CD4+ T cells served as the source for genomic DNA extraction. TCRdb independently ran MiXCR on the PCR reads; one entry per CDR3 protein. The table lists about 15,000 distinct CDR3 sequences, 65% to 80% of them singletons, with about 17% in the top ten. With respect to this clonotype: Its specificity is unknown.

Treatment reported: roughly 11-day PBMC culture with coronavirus spike peptide pools or control peptides (ViraFEST assay). There were positive PCR dates ranging from March to December 2020, all predating US Alpha, Beta and Delta variants. This sequence originates from a human donor who had recovered from COVID-19. The J gene is TRBJ1-5, the V gene TRBV7-2; D gene ambiguous. The material sequenced was CD4+ T cells from blood, cultured in vitro. The CDR3 loop is CASSLVVGSNQPQHF. In DNA form, the CDR3 reads TGTGCCAGCAGCTTAGTCGTAGGTAGCAATCAGCCCCAGCATTTT. The variable domain in full, with the rest retrieved from reference TRBV7-2 and TRBJ1-5, is GAGVSQSPSNKVTEKGKDVELRCDPISGHTALYWYRQSLGQGLEFLIYFQGNSAPDKSGLPSDRFSAERTGGSVSTLTIQRTQQEDSAVYLCASSLVVGSNQPQHFGDGTRLSIL.